Each of the 8 T cell receptor beta chains below was sequenced from the same sample in a study of blood T cell repertoires in COVID-19. Only in-frame clones appear in the TCRdb table, and some are missing; sequencing was by immunoSEQ multiplex PCR. The top ten hold roughly 1.7% of the sample, which has about 210,000 clones, 88% seen once. The sample taken for sequencing was peripheral blood. These receptors originate from a man aged 70 or older with acute or convalescent COVID-19.

This chain links TRBV20-1 with TRBJ2-1; possibly TRBD2 for D (6 bases). V was pared by 3 bases and J by 5 bases, with 20 bases between. The CDR3 has 16 residues. Germline CDR1 is DFQATT and CDR2 is SNEGSKA (reference sequence). CDR3 in DNA: TGCAGTGCTAGTTCTCCTCAGGGAGGATATCACAATGAGCAGTTCTTC. Translating it yields CSASSPQGGYHNEQFF.

J is TRBJ2-2 and V is TRBV15; 12 bases line up with TRBD2. Germline V lookup: CDR1 LNHNV, CDR2 YYDKDF (reference sequence). CDR3 length: 18 residues. V shed 5 bases, J shed 6 bases, and the junction held 13 bases outside the gene matches. The CDR3 DNA sequence: TGTGCCACCAGCTGGATGGGTGGTGGGACTAGCGGGTCCGGGGAGCTGTTTTTT. Amino acids: CATSWMGGGTSGSGELFF.

The V gene is TRBV7-8, the J gene TRBJ2-2, with D unclear. The CDR3 runs 14 residues. The V and J ends lost 8 bases and 5 bases respectively, with 15 bases between them. Germline lookup yields CDR1 SGHVS and CDR2 FQNEAQ. CDR3 sequence: CASVFLPTTGELFF. In DNA, the CDR3 is TGTGCCAGCGTTTTCCTGCCAACAACCGGGGAGCTGTTTTTT.

V gene TRBV19 combines with J gene TRBJ1-6, with 8 bases that match TRBD1. The length of the CDR3 is 14 residues. Trimming at V came to 3 bases and at J to 9 bases, leaving 4 bases not matched to a gene. Germline loops: CDR1 LNHDA, CDR2 SQIVND (reference sequence). The CDR3, as DNA: TGTGCCAGTAGTATCTCAGGGGGCGGTTCACCCCTCCACTTT. This encodes CASSISGGGSPLHF.

V gene TRBV10-3 combines with J gene TRBJ1-1, with a tentative D call TRBD1 (6 bases). There are 12 residues in the CDR3. V dropped 5 bases and J dropped 5 bases, with 9 bases sitting between them. Germline CDR1 reads ENHRY; CDR2 reads SYGVKD. CDR3 nucleotide sequence: TGTGCCATCAGTCACAGGGAGACTGAAGCTTTCTTT. It is translated as CAISHRETEAFF.

The gene calls are TRBV2 and TRBJ2-3, with 7 bases that match TRBD1. V was clipped by 8 bases and J by 4 bases; unmatched bases: 12. CDR3 length: 15 amino acids. Per germline, CDR1 SNHLY and CDR2 FYNNEI. CDR3 loop: CASLAGDSASDTQYF. The CDR3 DNA is TGTGCCAGCTTGGCCGGGGACAGCGCCTCAGATACGCAGTATTTT.

The rearrangement joins TRBV7-2 to TRBJ1-4, with a tentative D call TRBD1 (5 bases). CDR1 is SGHTA, CDR2 FQGNSA, per germline. This CDR3 region has 13 residues. V was pared by 4 bases and J by 8 bases, with 11 bases between. The CDR3 coding sequence is TGTGCCAGCAGCTCTACAGGAAACGAAAAACTGTTTTTT. Residues: CASSSTGNEKLFF.

The table lists this clone with a count of one. The genes are TRBV2 and TRBJ2-5, with D unclear. The CDR3 loop spans 12 amino acids. CDR1 is SNHLY, CDR2 FYNNEI, per germline. V gave up 8 bases and J gave up 0 bases, with 7 bases separating them. The CDR3 spells CASSRDQETQYF. In nucleotides, the CDR3 is TGTGCCAGCTCCCGGGACCAAGAGACCCAGTACTTC.